This T cell receptor (beta chain) was recorded in a study of blood T cell repertoires in COVID-19. About the study: Whether acute or convalescent, the COVID-19 samples came from the United States, Italy and Spain. Nucleic acid was either cDNA or gDNA, and it came from T cells, B-cell-depleted T cells, or PBMCs.

The CDR3 is made up of 21 amino acids. CDR1 is MDHEN and CDR2 is SYDVKM in the germline V gene. Trimming removed 2 bases from V and 0 bases from J; junction bases left unmatched: 20. Sequencing used immunoSEQ multiplex PCR; TCRdb keeps in-frame clones, though not all of them. The sample has approximately 300,000 clones, over 75% seen once. In terms of age and location, participants ranged from roughly 18 to 90 years and lived in about two dozen US areas. This receptor was taken from a woman aged 25 to 45 who had recovered from COVID-19. The gene calls are TRBV28 and TRBJ2-3; TRBD2 matches at 7 bases. The sequenced material came from PBMCs or T cells enriched from blood (not recorded which). DNA of the CDR3: TGTGCCAGCAGTTTAATTGCCCTTCCAGCCGGGCTAGCGGTTAGCACAGATACGCAGTATTTT. Its protein is CASSLIALPAGLAVSTDTQYF.